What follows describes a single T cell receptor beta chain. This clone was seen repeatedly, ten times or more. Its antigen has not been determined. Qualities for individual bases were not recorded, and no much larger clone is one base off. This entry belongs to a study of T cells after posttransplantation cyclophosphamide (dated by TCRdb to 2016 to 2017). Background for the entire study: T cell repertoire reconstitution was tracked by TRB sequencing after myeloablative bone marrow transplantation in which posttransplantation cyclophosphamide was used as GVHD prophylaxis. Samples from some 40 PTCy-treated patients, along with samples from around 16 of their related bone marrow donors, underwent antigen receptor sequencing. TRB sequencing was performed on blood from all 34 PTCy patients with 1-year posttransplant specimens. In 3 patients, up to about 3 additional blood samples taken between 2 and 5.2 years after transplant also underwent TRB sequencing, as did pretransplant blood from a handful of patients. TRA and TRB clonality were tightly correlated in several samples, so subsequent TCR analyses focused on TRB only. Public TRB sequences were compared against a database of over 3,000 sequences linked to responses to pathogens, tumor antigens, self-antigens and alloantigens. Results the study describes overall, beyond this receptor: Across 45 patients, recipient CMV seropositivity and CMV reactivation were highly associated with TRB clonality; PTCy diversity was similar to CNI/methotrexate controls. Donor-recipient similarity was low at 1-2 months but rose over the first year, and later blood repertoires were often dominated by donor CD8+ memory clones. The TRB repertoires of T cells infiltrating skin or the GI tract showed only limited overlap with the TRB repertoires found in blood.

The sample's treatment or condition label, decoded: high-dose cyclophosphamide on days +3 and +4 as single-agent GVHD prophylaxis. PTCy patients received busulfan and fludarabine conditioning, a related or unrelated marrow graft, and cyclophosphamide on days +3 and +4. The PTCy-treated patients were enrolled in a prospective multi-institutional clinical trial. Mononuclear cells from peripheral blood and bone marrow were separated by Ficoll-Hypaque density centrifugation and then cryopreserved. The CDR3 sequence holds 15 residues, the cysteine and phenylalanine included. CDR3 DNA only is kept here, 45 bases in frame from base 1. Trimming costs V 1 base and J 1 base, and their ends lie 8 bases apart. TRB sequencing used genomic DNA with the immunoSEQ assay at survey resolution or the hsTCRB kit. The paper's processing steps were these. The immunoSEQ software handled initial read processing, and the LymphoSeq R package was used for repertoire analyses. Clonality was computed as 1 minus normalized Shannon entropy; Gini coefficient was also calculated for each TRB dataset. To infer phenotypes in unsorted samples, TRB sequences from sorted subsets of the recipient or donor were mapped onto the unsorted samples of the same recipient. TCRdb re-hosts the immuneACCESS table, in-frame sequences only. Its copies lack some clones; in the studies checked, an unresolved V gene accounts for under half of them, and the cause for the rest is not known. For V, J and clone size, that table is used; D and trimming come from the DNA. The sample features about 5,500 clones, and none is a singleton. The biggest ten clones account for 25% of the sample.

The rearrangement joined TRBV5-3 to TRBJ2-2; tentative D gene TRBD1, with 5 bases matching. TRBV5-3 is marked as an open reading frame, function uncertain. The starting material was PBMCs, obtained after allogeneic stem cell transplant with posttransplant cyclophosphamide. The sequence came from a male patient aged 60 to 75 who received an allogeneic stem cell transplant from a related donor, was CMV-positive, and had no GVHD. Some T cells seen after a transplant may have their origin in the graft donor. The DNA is TGTGCCAGAAGCTTGAAGGGGCTGAACACCGGGGAGCTGTTTTTT. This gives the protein CARSLKGLNTGELFF.